Each of the 30 T cell receptor beta chains below was sequenced from the same sample in a study of shared clonotypes between healthy human individuals. TCRdb's copy holds only in-frame clones and misses some; the assay was immunoSEQ multiplex PCR. Among about 490,000 clones, approximately 79% were seen once, and the ten largest hold approximately 12%. The source material was PBMCs. Receptors originate from a woman in her 40s in good health. Some clones in this sample may be carry-over from other donors' samples.

This chain links TRBV5-1 with TRBJ1-1, with D possibly matching TRBD1 (5 bases). The CDR3 sequence is 14 residues long. V was trimmed by 4 bases and J by 0 bases, leaving 10 bases between them. From germline, CDR1 is SGHRS and CDR2 YFSETQ. CDR3 loop: CASSVGTVNTEAFF. The CDR3 DNA sequence: TGCGCCAGCAGCGTCGGGACGGTGAACACTGAAGCTTTCTTT.

This clone appeared a single time. V gene TRBV6-5 combines with J gene TRBJ2-7; no clear D. Germline V CDR1 and CDR2: MNHEY, SVGAGI. CDR3 size: 10 residues. Deletions cut 11 bases from V and 3 bases from J, with 8 bases between. The CDR3 sequence: CADKVYEQYF. CDR3 sequence (DNA): TGTGCCGATAAAGTCTACGAGCAGTACTTC.

The rearrangement uses TRBV7-3 and TRBJ2-2; 10 nucleotides line up with TRBD2. Germline trimming cut 7 bases from V and 6 bases from J; bases unmatched to any gene: 5. This CDR3 has 14 amino acids. Germline CDR1 SGHTA, CDR2 FQGTGA. CDR3 sequence (DNA): TGTGCCAGCACTCTAGCGGGAGAGTCCGGGGAGCTGTTTTTT. Amino acids: CASTLAGESGELFF.

The J gene is TRBJ2-3, the V gene TRBV27; 8 nucleotides align to TRBD2. Germline values: CDR1 MNHEY, CDR2 SMNVEV (reference sequence). The CDR3 runs to 15 residues. V lost 8 bases and J lost 3; bases outside the gene matches: 10. CDR3 DNA: TGTGCCAGCGGGGGCCAGCGGGAGTTAACAGATACGCAGTATTTT. Translated: CASGGQRELTDTQYF.

The J gene is TRBJ2-1, the V gene TRBV9; D remains ambiguous. V was pared by 0 bases and J by 3 bases, with 19 bases between. The CDR3 contains 18 residues. CDR1 is SGDLS, CDR2 YYNGEE, per germline. CDR3 sequence: CASSVAGVHPELYNEQFF. The CDR3 DNA follows: TGTGCCAGCAGCGTAGCTGGGGTCCACCCGGAGCTCTACAATGAGCAGTTCTTC.

The rearrangement uses TRBV6-8 and TRBJ2-5; D remains ambiguous. CDR1 and CDR2 from the germline V gene are MNHGY and SAAAGT. The CDR3 is 14 residues long. Trimming took 0 bases from V and 5 from J, leaving 10 bases between them. CDR3 in amino acids: CASSYSAASETQYF. DNA for the CDR3: TGTGCCAGCAGTTACTCGGCAGCCTCGGAGACCCAGTACTTC.

The gene calls are TRBV6-5 and TRBJ2-7; D uncertain. Germline V gene lookup returns CDR1 MNHEY and CDR2 SVGAGI. The CDR3 loop spans 14 amino acids. The V and J ends lost 6 bases and 0 bases respectively, with 12 bases between them. Here the CDR3 reads CASRERALSYEQYF. The CDR3 nucleotides are TGTGCCAGCAGAGAAAGGGCCCTCTCCTACGAGCAGTACTTC.

The J gene is TRBJ2-2, the V gene TRBV7-7; a possible D gene is TRBD1 (5 bases). The ends were cut back, 4 bases at V and 6 bases at J, with 12 bases in the middle. Germline CDR1 and CDR2: SSHAT and FNYEAQ (reference sequence). The CDR3 covers 14 residues. The CDR3 protein is CASSSLGVSGELFF. The CDR3 nucleotides are TGTGCCAGCAGCTCTCTAGGGGTTTCCGGGGAGCTGTTTTTT.

This clone has a handful of counts. The rearrangement joins TRBV27 to TRBJ1-2, with 9 bases lining up with TRBD1. V lost 5 bases, J lost 3 bases, and 7 bases stayed unmatched. From germline, CDR1 is MNHEY and CDR2 SMNVEV (reference sequence). This CDR3 is built from 15 residues. In DNA form, the CDR3 reads TGTGCCAGCAGTCCACAGGGGGCTCAGGACTATGGCTACACCTTC. Protein product: CASSPQGAQDYGYTF.

The genes are TRBV7-2 and TRBJ2-1, with 10 positions matching TRBD1. The germline V gene encodes CDR1 SGHTA and CDR2 FQGNSA. The CDR3 length is 16 residues. J lost 3 bases, V lost 5 bases, and 7 bases had no gene match. CDR3 nucleotide sequence: TGTGCCAGCAGCCAAGGGACAGGGGATGGCTACAATGAGCAGTTCTTC. Its protein product is CASSQGTGDGYNEQFF.

Concerning this clone itself: An end of the junction does not agree with germline; a read error may underlie this. J is TRBJ2-7 and V is TRBV6-6, with D perhaps being TRBD1 or TRBD2 (6 bases each). Germline V gene sequence: CDR1 MNHNY, CDR2 SVGAGI (reference sequence). This CDR3 spans 11 amino acids. Here the CDR3 DNA reads TGTGCCAGCAGTTACAACAGGGACTGGAACTTC. The encoded protein is CASSYNRDWNF.

Many counts were recorded for this clone. The identical CDR3 is also encoded by other nucleotide sequences in the sample. The chain has TRBV10-3 and TRBJ1-1, with a tentative D call TRBD1 (6 bases). V dropped 0 bases and J dropped 5 bases, with 13 bases sitting between them. The germline V gene encodes CDR1 ENHRY and CDR2 SYGVKD. This CDR3 has 15 amino acids. CDR3: CAISESIQGGTEAFF. In nucleotides, the CDR3 is TGTGCCATCAGTGAGTCAATACAGGGAGGGACTGAAGCTTTCTTT.

The chain carries TRBV15 and TRBJ2-2; weak D call: TRBD2 (6 bases). Trimming pared 0 bases from V and 3 bases from J, leaving 11 bases between. Germline CDR1 LNHNV, CDR2 YYDKDF (reference sequence). There are 16 residues in the CDR3. This chain's CDR3 is CATSRDGGGYTGELFF. CDR3 coding DNA: TGTGCCACCAGCAGAGACGGGGGAGGATACACCGGGGAGCTGTTTTTT.

The rearrangement links TRBV27 to TRBJ1-1; D may be TRBD1 (5 bases). The ends were cut back, 3 bases at V and 5 bases at J, with 13 bases in the middle. The CDR3 is 14 residues long. Germline V gene data show CDR1 as MNHEY and CDR2 as SMNVEV (reference sequence). CDR3 amino acids: CASSFNGARTEAFF. CDR3 in DNA: TGTGCCAGCAGTTTTAATGGGGCGAGGACTGAAGCTTTCTTT.

In nucleotides, the CDR3 is TGTGCCAGCCGAGAAGTCAATGAAAAACTGTTTTTT. This encodes CASREVNEKLFF. The genes are TRBV28 and TRBJ1-4, with unresolved D. The ends were cut back, 8 bases at V and 5 bases at J, with 9 bases in the middle. The CDR3 consists of 12 residues. In germline, CDR1 is MDHEN, CDR2 SYDVKM.

The chain couples TRBV6-1 to TRBJ2-5, with TRBD2 matching 11 bases. The J call is uncertain, as TRBJ2-7 better fits the DNA end. Germline CDR1 reads MNHNS; CDR2 reads SASEGT. This CDR3 is 15 amino acids long. The CDR3 protein is CASSEGLAGSYEQYF. Here the CDR3 DNA reads TGTGCCAGCAGTGAAGGACTAGCGGGATCCTACGAGCAGTACTTC.

J is TRBJ2-7 and V is TRBV20-1; no clear D. Germline CDR1 reads DFQATT; CDR2 reads SNEGSKA (reference sequence). V lost 3 bases and J 3 bases, leaving 6 bases between the germline ends. This CDR3 comprises 11 residues. In nucleotides, the CDR3 is TGCAGTGCTAGGTCCATCTACGAGCAGTACTTC. This translates into CSARSIYEQYF.

The sample holds one count of this clone. The chain carries TRBV6-1 and TRBJ2-3; TRBD2 matches at 9 bases. CDR1 and CDR2 from the germline V gene are MNHNS and SASEGT. With V trimmed by 7 bases and J by 5 bases, 7 bases remained unmatched. The CDR3 sequence is 14 residues long. The CDR3 coding sequence is TGTGCCAGCATGGGCGGGAGGGCCCAAGATACGCAGTATTTT. Amino acids: CASMGGRAQDTQYF.

The chain carries TRBV11-2 and TRBJ2-7, with D perhaps assigned TRBD1 or TRBD2 (6 bases each). From germline, CDR1 is SGHAT and CDR2 FQNNGV. The CDR3 has 15 amino acids. V was clipped by 0 bases and J by 4 bases, with 13 bases between them. The CDR3 loop reads CASSLEATGAYEQYF. The CDR3 coding sequence is TGTGCCAGCAGCTTAGAGGCCACGGGGGCTTACGAGCAGTACTTC.

The CDR3 nucleotides are TGTGCCAGCAGCTTTGGCGCTGAATCATCGTACGAGCAGTACTTC. Encoded protein: CASSFGAESSYEQYF. This rearrangement joins TRBV11-3 to TRBJ2-7; D gene uncertain. Trimming took off 3 bases at V and 4 bases at J, with 16 bases between the two ends. This CDR3 comprises 15 residues. CDR1 is SGHNT, CDR2 YENEEA, per germline.

V usage is TRBV29-1 and J usage is TRBJ2-7, with 8 positions matching TRBD1. V lost 6 bases and J lost 3; bases outside the gene matches: 13. The CDR3 has 15 amino acids. Germline V gene sequence: CDR1 SQVTM, CDR2 ANQGSEA. CDR3 coding DNA: TGCAGCGTGGATTGGTGGACAGGGTCCCGCTACGAGCAGTACTTC. Protein: CSVDWWTGSRYEQYF.

The chain combines TRBV6-1 with TRBJ2-3; possible D gene TRBD2, 5 bases. Looked up from germline, CDR1 is MNHNS and CDR2 is SASEGT. V was trimmed by 7 bases and J by 3 bases, leaving 8 bases between them. This CDR3 has 12 residues. CDR3 amino acids: CASKRGTDTQYF. The CDR3 nucleotides are TGTGCCAGCAAACGCGGGACAGATACGCAGTATTTT.

The chain has TRBV25-1 and TRBJ2-1; 12 bases line up with TRBD2. CDR1 is MGHDK, CDR2 SYGVNS, per germline. V trimming: 2 bases; J trimming: 6 bases; junction bases outside the gene matches: 2. The CDR3 has 15 residues. CDR3 in amino acids: CASSETSGRLNEQFF. CDR3 nucleotides: TGTGCCAGCAGTGAAACTAGCGGGAGGCTCAATGAGCAGTTCTTC.

As for this clone: The same CDR3 can be traced to other DNA sequences in this sample. CDR3 nucleotide sequence: TGTGCCAGTAGTACGACTGTGAACACTGAAGCTTTCTTT. As protein: CASSTTVNTEAFF. The chain links TRBV19 to TRBJ1-1; unclear D gene. Germline V CDR1 and CDR2: LNHDA, SQIVND (reference sequence). V was trimmed by 4 bases and J by 0 bases, leaving 6 bases between them. This CDR3 is 13 amino acids long.

The CDR3 region has the DNA TGCGCCAGCAGCCAGCCCCTAGCGGGAGTACGCGAGCAGTACTTC. It is translated as CASSQPLAGVREQYF. The chain joins TRBV4-1 to TRBJ2-7; 10 bases line up with TRBD2. Germline trimming cut 3 bases from V and 6 bases from J; bases unmatched to any gene: 8. The germline V gene encodes CDR1 MGHRA and CDR2 YSYEKL. The CDR3 sequence is 15 residues long.

There are many counts of this clone. The chain's CDR3 is CASTGGTGTYNEQFF. Written as DNA, the CDR3 is TGTGCCAGCACGGGGGGAACGGGAACCTACAATGAGCAGTTCTTC. The chain uses TRBV7-2 and TRBJ2-1; TRBD2 aligns across 7 bases. The CDR3 extends over 15 amino acids. In germline, CDR1 is SGHTA, CDR2 FQGNSA. The V segment lost 7 bases and the J segment 2 bases; nucleotides outside the gene matches: 8.

This clone was picked up a small number of times. The CDR3 DNA is TGTGCCACCAGCAGGGGACTAGCGGGAGGGCGGGGGTCCTACGAGCAGTACTTC. It yields the protein CATSRGLAGGRGSYEQYF. The J gene is TRBJ2-7, the V gene TRBV15; 16 positions agree with TRBD2. The CDR3 spans 18 residues. Unmatched junction bases numbered 6, after V lost 3 bases and J lost 1 base. Germline assignment: CDR1 LNHNV and CDR2 YYDKDF (reference sequence).

The rearrangement links TRBV9 to TRBJ2-2; D perhaps matches TRBD2 (6 bases). Trimming removed 6 bases at V and 9 bases at J, with 27 bases between. The CDR3 is 17 amino acids. Germline V CDR1 and CDR2: SGDLS, YYNGEE. The CDR3 coding sequence is TGTGCCAGCACCCTGTCCTCATCCTCCGGGAGTAAAAGGGAGCTGTTTTTT. Translation gives CASTLSSSSGSKRELFF. Together with reference TRBV9 and TRBJ2-2, the CDR3 gives the full variable domain: DSGVTQTPKHLITATGQRVTLRCSPRSGDLSVYWYQQSLDQGLQFLIQYYNGEERAKGNILERFSAQQFPDLHSELNLSSLELGDSALYFCASTLSSSSGSKRELFFGEGSRLTVL.

The rearrangement uses TRBV5-1 and TRBJ2-5; 9 bases are a match to TRBD1. The CDR3 is 16 residues long. V dropped 4 bases and J dropped 5; count of bases not matched to a gene: 12. From germline, CDR1 is SGHRS and CDR2 YFSETQ. The CDR3 nucleotides are TGCGCCAGCAGCGATACTGCCGGGACAGGGAGCGAGACCCAGTACTTC. As protein: CASSDTAGTGSETQYF. Drawing the rest from reference TRBV5-1 and TRBJ2-5, the complete variable domain is KAGVTQTPRYLIKTRGQQVTLSCSPISGHRSVSWYQQTPGQGLQFLFEYFSETQRNKGNFPGRFSGRQFSNSRSEMNVSTLELGDSALYLCASSDTAGTGSETQYFGPGTRLLVL.

The chain employs TRBV6-5 and TRBJ2-1; 12 bases match TRBD2. CDR3 length: 15 residues. Germline loops: CDR1 MNHEY, CDR2 SVGAGI. V dropped 6 bases and J dropped 15; count of bases not matched to a gene: 15. The CDR3: CASRTGLAGSADRFF. The CDR3 DNA follows: TGTGCCAGCAGGACGGGACTAGCGGGCTCTGCCGACCGGTTCTTC.